What follows are 4 T cell receptor beta chains derived from one specimen sequenced in a study of cytomegalovirus exposure and HLA in healthy donors. PCR was performed using 60 Vbeta and 13 Jbeta primers. Assay: immunoSEQ multiplex PCR; the TCRdb copy retains only in-frame clones and omits some. This sample has roughly 200,000 clones, with 86% found just once. Sequencing input: PBMCs. These receptors came from a woman aged 25 to 39 in good health and CMV-seronegative.

The CDR3 DNA sequence: TGTGCCAGCAGCCCCGCCGGGCAGGGCTACGAGCAGTACTTC. This translates into CASSPAGQGYEQYF. The rearrangement uses TRBV9 and TRBJ2-7; D is possibly TRBD1 (5 bases). Per the germline V gene, CDR1 is SGDLS and CDR2 is YYNGEE. Trimming pared 4 bases from V and 3 bases from J, leaving 14 bases between. This CDR3 is built from 14 residues.

The rearrangement joins TRBV9 to TRBJ2-5, with D maybe TRBD2 (6 bases). Germline V gives CDR1 SGDLS, CDR2 YYNGEE. V was shortened by 5 bases and J by 5 bases, with 19 bases between the two germline ends. The CDR3 contains 15 residues. The chain's CDR3 is CASSQLGTGAETQYF. CDR3 coding DNA: TGTGCCAGCAGTCAATTGGGGACGGGAGCTGAGACCCAGTACTTC.

The chain couples TRBV2 to TRBJ2-2; 9 bases align to TRBD1. Germline V gene lookup returns CDR1 SNHLY and CDR2 FYNNEI. V was clipped by 6 bases and J by 5 bases; unmatched bases: 4. The CDR3 is 14 amino acids. The CDR3 here is CASRPTGGTGELFF. The CDR3 bases are TGTGCCAGCAGACCGACAGGGGGTACCGGGGAGCTGTTTTTT.

This chain links TRBV7-9 with TRBJ1-1, with TRBD1 identical over 7 bases. The CDR3 length is 17 residues. V shed 2 bases and J 0 bases; nucleotides not matched to a gene: 9. Germline V lookup: CDR1 SEHNR, CDR2 FQNEAQ (reference sequence). The CDR3 is CASSLNRGLFLNTEAFF. The CDR3 nucleotides read TGTGCCAGCAGCTTAAACAGGGGCCTTTTTTTGAACACTGAAGCTTTCTTT.